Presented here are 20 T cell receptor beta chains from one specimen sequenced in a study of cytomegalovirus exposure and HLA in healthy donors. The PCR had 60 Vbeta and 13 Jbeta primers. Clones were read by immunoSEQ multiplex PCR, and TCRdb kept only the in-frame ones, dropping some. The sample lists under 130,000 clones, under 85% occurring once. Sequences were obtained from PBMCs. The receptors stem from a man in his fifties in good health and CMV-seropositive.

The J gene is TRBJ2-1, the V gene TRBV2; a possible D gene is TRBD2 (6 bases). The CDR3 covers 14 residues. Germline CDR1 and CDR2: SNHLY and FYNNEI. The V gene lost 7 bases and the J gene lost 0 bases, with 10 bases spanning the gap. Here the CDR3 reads CASIVGSSYNEQFF. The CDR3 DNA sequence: TGTGCCAGCATTGTCGGGAGCTCCTACAATGAGCAGTTCTTC.

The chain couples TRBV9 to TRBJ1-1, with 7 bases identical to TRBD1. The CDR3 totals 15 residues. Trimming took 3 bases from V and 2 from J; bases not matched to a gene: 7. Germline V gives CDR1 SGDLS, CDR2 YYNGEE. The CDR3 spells CASSAPGTANTEAFF. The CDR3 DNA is TGTGCCAGCAGCGCACCGGGGACAGCCAACACTGAAGCTTTCTTT.

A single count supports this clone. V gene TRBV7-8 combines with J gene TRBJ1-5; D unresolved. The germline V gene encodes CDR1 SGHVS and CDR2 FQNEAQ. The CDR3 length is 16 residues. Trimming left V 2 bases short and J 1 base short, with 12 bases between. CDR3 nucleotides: TGTGCCAGCAGCTTACAGGCACGGGGAAGCAATCAGCCCCAGCATTTT. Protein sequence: CASSLQARGSNQPQHF.

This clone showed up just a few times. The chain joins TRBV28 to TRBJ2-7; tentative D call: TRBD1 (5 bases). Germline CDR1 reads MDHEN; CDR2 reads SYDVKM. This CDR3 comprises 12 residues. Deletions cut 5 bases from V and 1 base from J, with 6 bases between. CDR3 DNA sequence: TGTGCCAGCAGTGCAGGGTCCTACGAGCAGTACTTC. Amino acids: CASSAGSYEQYF. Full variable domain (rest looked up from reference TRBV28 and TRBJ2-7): DVKVTQSSRYLVKRTGEKVFLECVQDMDHENMFWYRQDPGLGLRLIYFSYDVKMKEKGDIPEGYSVSREKKERFSLILESASTNQTSMYLCASSAGSYEQYFGPGTRLTVT.

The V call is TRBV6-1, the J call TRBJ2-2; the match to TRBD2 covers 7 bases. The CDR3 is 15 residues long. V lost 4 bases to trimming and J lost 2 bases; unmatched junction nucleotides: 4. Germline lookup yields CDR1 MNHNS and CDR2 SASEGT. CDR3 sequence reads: CASSALAANTGELFF. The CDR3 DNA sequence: TGTGCCAGCAGTGCGCTAGCGGCCAACACCGGGGAGCTGTTTTTT.

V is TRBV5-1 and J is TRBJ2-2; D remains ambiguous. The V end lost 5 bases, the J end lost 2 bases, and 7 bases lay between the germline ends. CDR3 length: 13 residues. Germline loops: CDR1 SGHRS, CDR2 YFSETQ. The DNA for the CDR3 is TGCGCCAGCAGGCCAGGCAACACCGGGGAGCTGTTTTTT. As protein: CASRPGNTGELFF. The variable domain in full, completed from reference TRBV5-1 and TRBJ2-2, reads KAGVTQTPRYLIKTRGQQVTLSCSPISGHRSVSWYQQTPGQGLQFLFEYFSETQRNKGNFPGRFSGRQFSNSRSEMNVSTLELGDSALYLCASRPGNTGELFFGEGSRLTVL.

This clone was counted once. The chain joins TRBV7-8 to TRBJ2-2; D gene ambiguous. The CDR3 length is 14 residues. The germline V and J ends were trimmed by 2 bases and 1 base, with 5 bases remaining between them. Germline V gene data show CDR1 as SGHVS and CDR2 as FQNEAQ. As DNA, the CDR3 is TGTGCCAGCAGCTTAAACAGGAACACCGGGGAGCTGTTTTTT. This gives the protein CASSLNRNTGELFF.

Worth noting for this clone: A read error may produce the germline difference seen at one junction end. The CDR3 region has the DNA TGTGCCAGCAGTCCGAGCGGGAGCACAGTTACGCAGTATTTT. It yields the protein CASSPSGSTVTQYF. The chain couples TRBV7-2 to TRBJ2-3; TRBD2 matches at 8 bases. The V gene's germline CDR1 is SGHTA and CDR2 FQGNSA. This CDR3 spans 14 amino acids.

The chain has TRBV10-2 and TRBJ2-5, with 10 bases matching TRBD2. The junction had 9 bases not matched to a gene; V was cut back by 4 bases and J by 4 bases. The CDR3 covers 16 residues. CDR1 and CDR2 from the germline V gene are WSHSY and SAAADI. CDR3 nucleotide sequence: TGCGCCAGCAGTGGTGGAGCGGGAGGGCCTAGAGAGACCCAGTACTTC. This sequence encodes CASSGGAGGPRETQYF.

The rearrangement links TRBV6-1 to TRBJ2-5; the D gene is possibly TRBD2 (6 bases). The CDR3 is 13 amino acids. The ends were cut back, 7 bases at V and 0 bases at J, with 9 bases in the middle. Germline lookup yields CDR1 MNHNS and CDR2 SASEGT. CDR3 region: CASNWDYQETQYF. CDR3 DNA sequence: TGTGCCAGCAACTGGGACTACCAAGAGACCCAGTACTTC.

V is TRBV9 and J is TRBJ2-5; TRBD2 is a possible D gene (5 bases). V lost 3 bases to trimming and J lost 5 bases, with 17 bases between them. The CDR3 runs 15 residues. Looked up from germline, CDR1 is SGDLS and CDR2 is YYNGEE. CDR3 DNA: TGTGCCAGCAGCGCCAGGACTGGCGATTTGGAGACCCAGTACTTC. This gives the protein CASSARTGDLETQYF.

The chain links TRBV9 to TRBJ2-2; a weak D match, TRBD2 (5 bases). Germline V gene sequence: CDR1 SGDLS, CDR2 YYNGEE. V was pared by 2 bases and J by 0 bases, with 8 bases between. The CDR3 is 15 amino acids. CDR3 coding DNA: TGTGCCAGCAGCGTGTCGGGGACGAACACCGGGGAGCTGTTTTTT. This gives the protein CASSVSGTNTGELFF.

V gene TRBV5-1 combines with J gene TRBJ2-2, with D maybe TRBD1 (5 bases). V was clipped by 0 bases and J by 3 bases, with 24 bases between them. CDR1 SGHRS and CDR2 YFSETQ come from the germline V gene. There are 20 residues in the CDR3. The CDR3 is CASSLGFVRRGRIDTGELFF. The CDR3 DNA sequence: TGCGCCAGCAGCTTGGGATTCGTTCGTAGGGGTCGGATCGACACCGGGGAGCTGTTTTTT.

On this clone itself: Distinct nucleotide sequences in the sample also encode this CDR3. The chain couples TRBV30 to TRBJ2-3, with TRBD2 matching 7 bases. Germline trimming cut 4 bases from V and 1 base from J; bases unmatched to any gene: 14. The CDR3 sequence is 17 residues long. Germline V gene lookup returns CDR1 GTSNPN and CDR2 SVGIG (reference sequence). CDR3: CAWTPGGRGIGTDTQYF. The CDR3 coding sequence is TGTGCCTGGACTCCTGGGGGGAGGGGCATTGGCACAGATACGCAGTATTTT.

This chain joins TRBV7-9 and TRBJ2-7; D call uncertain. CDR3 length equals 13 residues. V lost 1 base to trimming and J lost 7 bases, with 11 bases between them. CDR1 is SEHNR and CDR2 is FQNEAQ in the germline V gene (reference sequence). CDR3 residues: CASSLGAVQEQYF. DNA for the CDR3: TGTGCCAGCAGCTTAGGGGCAGTGCAGGAGCAGTACTTC. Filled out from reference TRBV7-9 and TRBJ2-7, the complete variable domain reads DTGVSQNPRHKITKRGQNVTFRCDPISEHNRLYWYRQTLGQGPEFLTYFQNEAQLEKSRLLSDRFSAERPKGSFSTLEIQRTEQGDSAMYLCASSLGAVQEQYFGPGTRLTVT.

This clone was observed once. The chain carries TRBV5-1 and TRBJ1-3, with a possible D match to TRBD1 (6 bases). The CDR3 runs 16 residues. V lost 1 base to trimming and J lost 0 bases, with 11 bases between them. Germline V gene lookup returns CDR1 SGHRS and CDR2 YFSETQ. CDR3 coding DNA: TGCGCCAGCAGCTTGACAGGGACGAACTCTGGAAACACCATATATTTT. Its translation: CASSLTGTNSGNTIYF.

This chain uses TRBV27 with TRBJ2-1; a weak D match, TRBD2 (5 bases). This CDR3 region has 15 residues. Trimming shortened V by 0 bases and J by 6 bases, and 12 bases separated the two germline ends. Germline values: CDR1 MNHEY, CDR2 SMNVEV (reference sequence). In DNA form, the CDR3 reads TGTGCCAGCAGTTTATCGACCCCTAGCCGCAATGAGCAGTTCTTC. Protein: CASSLSTPSRNEQFF.

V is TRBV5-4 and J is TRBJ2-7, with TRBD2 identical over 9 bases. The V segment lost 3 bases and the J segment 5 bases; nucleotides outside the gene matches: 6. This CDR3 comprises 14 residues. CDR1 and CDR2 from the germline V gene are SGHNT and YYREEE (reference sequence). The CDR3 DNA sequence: TGTGCCAGCAGCTCAGCGGGAGGCGGGAACGAGCAGTACTTC. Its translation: CASSSAGGGNEQYF.

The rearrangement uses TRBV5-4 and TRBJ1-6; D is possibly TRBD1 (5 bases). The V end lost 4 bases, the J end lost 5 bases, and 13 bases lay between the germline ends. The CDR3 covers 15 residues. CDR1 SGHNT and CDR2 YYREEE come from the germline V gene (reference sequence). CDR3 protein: CASSLGAWDNSPLHF. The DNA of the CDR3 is TGTGCCAGCAGCCTAGGGGCCTGGGATAATTCACCCCTCCACTTT.

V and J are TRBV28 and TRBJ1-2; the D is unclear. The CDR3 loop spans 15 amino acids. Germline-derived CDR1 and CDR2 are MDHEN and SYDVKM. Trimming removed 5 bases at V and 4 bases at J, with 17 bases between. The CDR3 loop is CASSPTAYGIYGYTF. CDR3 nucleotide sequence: TGTGCCAGCAGTCCGACCGCTTACGGGATCTATGGCTACACCTTC.